This T cell receptor beta chain was obtained from a study of OX40 agonist ivuxolimab in advanced cancers. For the study at large: At just under 85% male, the cohort had a mean age of 60 years, ranging from roughly 20 to 79.

The data were produced by immunoSEQ multiplex PCR, yet TCRdb's version contains in-frame clones alone and is incomplete. The repertoire holds 70,000 or so clones, with about 85% as singletons. CDR3 length equals 15 residues. The V end was cut by 4 bases, the J end by 3 bases, with 17 bases between. Looked up from germline, CDR1 is SGHNT and CDR2 is YYREEE (reference sequence). This clonotype was sampled from an adult with an advanced solid tumor such as melanoma, head and neck, liver or kidney cancer. Sample: CD4+ or CD8+ T cells sorted from blood, taken in a trial of the OX40 agonist ivuxolimab. This chain links TRBV5-4 with TRBJ2-7, with D possibly being TRBD1 (6 bases). The CDR3 DNA reads TGTGCCAGCAGCAAGGGGCAGGGGTCCGGCTACGAGCAGTACTTC. It yields the protein CASSKGQGSGYEQYF.